The 26 T cell receptor beta chains reported below all come from one sample, sequenced in a study of identical twins (dated by TCRdb to about 2016). The library was obtained by 5' RACE. Sequencing was carried out with an Illumina HiSeq 2000. TCRdb trimmed public reads at Q25 via fastp, called clones via MiXCR and kept in-frame beta chains. When rows share a CDR3 protein, they turn into one entry using the most common DNA and genes. In all, the sample holds some 690,000 distinct CDR3 sequences, and 21% of those were seen once. Clones ranked in the top ten supply roughly 4% of the sample. These same records also appear under a second study, on T cells expressing NK-cell markers.

The sample was PBMCs. The receptor source for this set is a woman aged 18-35 years in good health.

The V call is TRBV19, the J call TRBJ2-7; TRBD2 matches at 9 bases. CDR3 length: 14 amino acids. V was clipped by 5 bases and J by 5 bases; unmatched bases: 7. The V gene's germline CDR1 is LNHDA and CDR2 SQIVND (reference sequence). The CDR3 DNA reads TGTGCCAGTAGTTCGGGACTAGCCATCCACGAGCAGTACTTC. Amino acids: CASSSGLAIHEQYF.

This clonotype was counted many times. CDR3 sequence: CASSLLYLTQYF. The CDR3 DNA reads as TGTGCCAGCAGTCTTCTCTACCTTACGCAGTATTTT. This chain connects TRBV12-3 or TRBV12-4 to TRBJ2-3; D ambiguous. Trimming pared 5 bases from V and 8 bases from J, leaving 11 bases between. This CDR3 has 12 residues.

This clonotype has more than one count but fewer than ten. The V gene is TRBV6-1, the J gene TRBJ2-1; D is ambiguous. The CDR3 spans 14 residues. V lost 5 bases and J 7 bases, leaving 15 bases between the germline ends. Germline CDR1 reads MNHNS; CDR2 reads SASEGT. The CDR3 DNA is TGTGCCAGCAGTCCCCTTGTAAGTGGGAATGAGCAGTTCTTC. It codes for CASSPLVSGNEQFF.

The chain has TRBV20-1 and TRBJ2-7, with a weak D call TRBD1 (5 bases). Germline loops: CDR1 DFQATT, CDR2 SNEGSKA (reference sequence). This CDR3 spans 15 amino acids. The V and J ends lost 0 bases and 3 bases respectively, with 15 bases between them. DNA for the CDR3: TGCAGTGCTAGAGATCACGGTGGGGCCTACTACGAGCAGTACTTC. It translates to CSARDHGGAYYEQYF.

This clonotype has at least ten counts. J is TRBJ2-1 and V is TRBV9; TRBD2 matches at 13 bases. Germline V gene sequence: CDR1 SGDLS, CDR2 YYNGEE. The CDR3 length is 15 residues. V trimming: 4 bases; J trimming: 7 bases; junction bases outside the gene matches: 5. CDR3 region: CASSPGTSGVNEQFF. The CDR3 bases are TGTGCCAGCAGCCCTGGGACTAGCGGGGTAAATGAGCAGTTCTTC.

The chain couples TRBV10-2 to TRBJ2-1; D is ambiguous. Trimming removed 6 bases at V and 3 bases at J, with 12 bases between. CDR3 length: 14 residues. Germline V gene data show CDR1 as WSHSY and CDR2 as SAAADI. In DNA, the CDR3 is TGCGCCAGCAGAGAGGTTAGTAACTACAATGAGCAGTTCTTC. This codes for CASREVSNYNEQFF.

The V gene is TRBV9, the J gene TRBJ2-2; 10 bases align to TRBD2. V was clipped by 0 bases and J by 6 bases; unmatched bases: 2. The germline V gene has CDR1 SGDLS and CDR2 YYNGEE. The CDR3 contains 15 residues. CDR3 loop: CASSVASGRPGELFF. CDR3 coding DNA: TGTGCCAGCAGCGTAGCTAGCGGGAGACCCGGGGAGCTGTTTTTT.

This clonotype showed up just a few times. The chain joins TRBV5-6 to TRBJ2-5, with 7 bases aligning to TRBD2. Germline V gene sequence: CDR1 SGHDT, CDR2 YYEEEE. The CDR3 has 16 residues. The trim removed 4 bases at V and 9 bases at J, leaving 18 bases unmatched. The CDR3 DNA reads as TGTGCCAGCAGCCCGTCGGGGGGAGTTATCCTGGGGGCCCAGTACTTC. Amino acids: CASSPSGGVILGAQYF. The variable domain in full, with the rest retrieved from reference TRBV5-6 and TRBJ2-5, is DAGVTQSPTHLIKTRGQQVTLRCSPKSGHDTVSWYQQALGQGPQFIFQYYEEEERQRGNFPDRFSGHQFPNYSSELNVNALLLGDSALYLCASSPSGGVILGAQYFGPGTRLLVL.

In its sample, this clonotype was seen many times. The chain is built from TRBV20-1 and TRBJ1-5; 11 bases match TRBD1. The trim removed 0 bases at V and 3 bases at J, leaving 4 bases unmatched. CDR1 is DFQATT, CDR2 SNEGSKA, per germline (reference sequence). CDR3 length: 16 residues. The chain's CDR3 is CSARDSDRGLNQPQHF. In nucleotides, the CDR3 is TGCAGTGCTAGAGATTCGGACAGGGGGCTCAATCAGCCCCAGCATTTT.

This clonotype was recorded only once. This rearrangement joins TRBV10-3 to TRBJ2-1; 7 nucleotides line up with TRBD2. This CDR3 is built from 14 residues. Per germline, CDR1 ENHRY and CDR2 SYGVKD. After removal of 4 bases from V and 4 bases from J, the junction contained 4 bases not matched to a gene. The CDR3 sequence: CAISGASGYNEQFF. In DNA, the CDR3 is TGTGCCATCAGTGGGGCTAGCGGATACAATGAGCAGTTCTTC.

The table lists this clonotype with a count of one. For the CDR3, the DNA is TGTGCCAGCAGCTTTCCGGGACAGGGAATCGCCGAGCAGTACTTC. Residues: CASSFPGQGIAEQYF. This sequence joins TRBV7-9 and TRBJ2-7, with 9 bases matching TRBD1. This CDR3 has 15 amino acids. V lost 3 bases to trimming and J lost 6 bases; unmatched junction nucleotides: 9. Per germline, CDR1 SEHNR and CDR2 FQNEAQ (reference sequence).

This clonotype was seen just once. This chain links TRBV6-4 with TRBJ2-4; 7 bases align to TRBD1. V dropped 3 bases and J dropped 7; count of bases not matched to a gene: 9. Germline-derived CDR1 and CDR2 are MRHNA and SNTAGT. This CDR3 is built from 15 residues. The CDR3 is CASSEIPGQPNIQYF. The CDR3 DNA reads TGTGCCAGCAGTGAAATCCCGGGACAGCCTAACATTCAGTACTTC.

The genes are TRBV27 and TRBJ2-7; perhaps TRBD2 as D (7 bases). Trimming shortened V by 7 bases and J by 4 bases, and 14 bases separated the two germline ends. Germline CDR1 is MNHEY and CDR2 is SMNVEV (reference sequence). The CDR3 contains 13 residues. The CDR3 DNA is TGTGCCAGCACCGCGGGGGCCGCTTACGAGCAGTACTTC. Translation: CASTAGAAYEQYF.

The V and J genes are TRBV6-9 and TRBJ1-1; D remains ambiguous. V gave up 0 bases and J gave up 4 bases, with 12 bases separating them. The V gene's germline CDR1 is MNHGY and CDR2 SVAAGI. The CDR3 extends over 15 amino acids. CDR3 region: CASSYSKVHGTEAFF. The CDR3 DNA sequence: TGTGCCAGCAGTTATTCGAAAGTACATGGCACTGAAGCTTTCTTT.

The chain couples TRBV7-2 to TRBJ2-5; the D gene is possibly TRBD2 (5 bases). V was pared by 1 base and J by 5 bases, with 11 bases between. The CDR3 has 14 amino acids. CDR1 is SGHTA, CDR2 FQGNSA, per germline. The CDR3 bases are TGTGCCAGCAGCTTAGACTGGGGAGATGAGACCCAGTACTTC. It codes for CASSLDWGDETQYF. Complete variable domain (other parts from reference TRBV7-2 and TRBJ2-5): GAGVSQSPSNKVTEKGKDVELRCDPISGHTALYWYRQSLGQGLEFLIYFQGNSAPDKSGLPSDRFSAERTGGSVSTLTIQRTQQEDSAVYLCASSLDWGDETQYFGPGTRLLVL.

The chain recombines TRBV6-5 with TRBJ2-3; tentatively, D is TRBD2 (6 bases). The CDR3 has 14 residues. The V gene's germline CDR1 is MNHEY and CDR2 SVGAGI. Deletions cut 2 bases from V and 6 bases from J, with 12 bases between. The CDR3: CASSYRGESDTQYF. DNA of the CDR3: TGTGCCAGCAGTTACCGCGGGGAATCGGATACGCAGTATTTT.

This chain joins TRBV2 and TRBJ2-7, with 13 nucleotides matching TRBD2. The CDR3 sequence is 13 residues long. Unmatched junction bases numbered 4, after V lost 10 bases and J lost 4 bases. In germline, CDR1 is SNHLY, CDR2 FYNNEI. In DNA form, the CDR3 reads TGTGCCACCACTAGCGGGGGGGCATACGAGCAGTACTTC. Encoded protein: CATTSGGAYEQYF.

The J gene is TRBJ2-7, the V gene TRBV10-3, with 9 bases aligning to TRBD2. The CDR3 has 17 amino acids. The germline gives CDR1 ENHRY, CDR2 SYGVKD. The ends lost 6 bases at V and 7 bases at J; junction bases unmatched: 19. The CDR3 loop reads CAIRRWASGDGEGEQYF. The DNA of the CDR3 is TGTGCCATCAGGAGATGGGCTAGCGGGGATGGGGAGGGGGAGCAGTACTTC.

This clonotype came up a few times. This sequence joins TRBV10-1 and TRBJ2-2; a weak D match, TRBD1 (5 bases). V lost 7 bases and J lost 5, with 17 bases in between. This CDR3 is 15 amino acids long. Germline V gives CDR1 WNHNN, CDR2 SYGVQD (reference sequence). The chain's CDR3 is CASMPDKASTGELFF. The CDR3 nucleotides are TGCGCCAGCATGCCGGACAAGGCCTCAACCGGGGAGCTGTTTTTT.

This clonotype was picked up a small number of times. The V and J genes are TRBV7-2 and TRBJ2-3, with 7 positions matching TRBD1. Germline V gene data show CDR1 as SGHTA and CDR2 as FQGNSA. This CDR3 is built from 13 residues. V gave up 5 bases and J gave up 8 bases; unmatched junction bases: 7. In DNA form, the CDR3 reads TGTGCCAGCAGCCCTCGGACAGGTCGTACGCAGTATTTT. As protein: CASSPRTGRTQYF.

This clonotype has just a few counts. This sequence joins TRBV3-1 and TRBJ2-7; the D call may be TRBD1 or TRBD2 (5 bases each). The germline V gene encodes CDR1 LGHDT and CDR2 YNNKEL (reference sequence). This CDR3 spans 16 amino acids. The germline V and J ends were trimmed by 11 bases and 6 bases, with 29 bases remaining between them. The CDR3 sequence: CASSLWTGTGVGEQYF. For the CDR3, the DNA is TGTGCCTCCAGCCTATGGACGGGGACCGGGGTTGGCGAGCAGTACTTC.

This clonotype was observed a few times. The rearrangement uses TRBV19 and TRBJ1-4; 7 bases align to TRBD1. V dropped 5 bases and J dropped 0; count of bases not matched to a gene: 3. The CDR3 contains 15 residues. CDR1 and CDR2 (germline): LNHDA, SQIVND (reference sequence). The CDR3 spells CASSPGTATNEKLFF. The CDR3, as DNA: TGTGCCAGTAGTCCGGGGACAGCAACTAATGAAAAACTGTTTTTT.

V usage is TRBV7-8 and J usage is TRBJ2-1; the D gene is possibly TRBD2 (5 bases). The CDR3 sequence is 16 residues long. Germline V gene lookup returns CDR1 SGHVS and CDR2 FQNEAQ. Trimming stripped 1 base from V and 7 bases from J, with 17 bases between. The CDR3 reads CASSLVVATIGNEQFF. CDR3 DNA: TGTGCCAGCAGCTTAGTTGTAGCGACAATTGGGAATGAGCAGTTCTTC.

The genes are TRBV18 and TRBJ2-4; TRBD2 might be the D (5 bases). This CDR3 has 14 amino acids. The germline CDR1 and CDR2 sequences are KGHSH and LQKENI. With 3 bases removed from V and 8 bases from J, the gap between germline ends came to 14 bases. The CDR3 nucleotides read TGTGCCAGCTCACCCACCGACCGGGATCACATTCAGTACTTC. Its protein product is CASSPTDRDHIQYF.

This clonotype was recorded at least ten times. The chain employs TRBV20-1 and TRBJ2-3; D uncertain. CDR1 is DFQATT and CDR2 is SNEGSKA in the germline V gene (reference sequence). The CDR3 has 11 residues. The V end was cut by 5 bases, the J end by 5 bases, with 8 bases between. The CDR3 DNA reads TGCAGTGCTCACTGGGGAGATACGCAGTATTTT. This translates into CSAHWGDTQYF.

The rearrangement links TRBV12-3 or TRBV12-4 to TRBJ2-1, with 8 bases fitting TRBD2. V shed 4 bases, J shed 5 bases, and the junction held 7 bases outside the gene matches. CDR3 size: 15 residues. The CDR3: CASSSGIGGDNEQFF. The CDR3 bases are TGTGCCAGCAGTTCCGGGATCGGGGGGGACAATGAGCAGTTCTTC.